Below, 18 T cell receptor beta chains from the same sample are listed, as sequenced in a study of T cells after yellow fever vaccination. TCRdb processed the 5' RACE reads anew with MiXCR; each CDR3 protein has one entry. This table holds under 500,000 distinct CDR3 sequences, 18% found once. Here the sequenced sample was PBMCs, taken before the yellow fever booster vaccination. The receptors shown here come from a man younger than 35 who received the YFV17D yellow fever vaccine.

This clonotype appeared a few times. V and J are TRBV12-5 and TRBJ2-3; 8 nucleotides agree with TRBD1. The CDR3 spans 15 residues. Trimming at V came to 5 bases and at J to 4 bases, leaving 8 bases not matched to a gene. Germline lookup yields CDR1 LGHNT and CDR2 FRNRAP. The CDR3 DNA follows: TGTGCTAGTGGTCTTGGACAGGGACGTTCAGATACGCAGTATTTT. Translating it yields CASGLGQGRSDTQYF.

The V gene is TRBV25-1, the J gene TRBJ2-4; TRBD2 might be the D (6 bases). The CDR3 is 16 residues long. V lost 7 bases to trimming and J lost 13 bases, with 29 bases between them. CDR1 MGHDK and CDR2 SYGVNS come from the germline V gene. CDR3 bases: TGTGCCAGCACCACTCTGGGGAGAGGGAGGTATATTAACCAGTACTTC. Translating gives CASTTLGRGRYINQYF.

This clonotype was observed a handful of times. The chain employs TRBV9 and TRBJ2-1; either TRBD1 or TRBD2 may fit D (6 bases each). Deletions cut 0 bases from V and 5 bases from J, with 21 bases between. CDR1 SGDLS and CDR2 YYNGEE come from the germline V gene. The CDR3 spans 18 residues. The CDR3: CASSVAGGRTLVDNEQFF. The CDR3 nucleotides are TGTGCCAGCAGCGTAGCCGGGGGCCGTACATTGGTCGACAATGAGCAGTTCTTC. Combining the CDR3 with reference TRBV9 and TRBJ2-1 gives the whole variable domain DSGVTQTPKHLITATGQRVTLRCSPRSGDLSVYWYQQSLDQGLQFLIQYYNGEERAKGNILERFSAQQFPDLHSELNLSSLELGDSALYFCASSVAGGRTLVDNEQFFGPGTRLTVL.

In its sample, this clonotype was seen once. The rearrangement links TRBV5-5 to TRBJ2-2; a possible D gene is TRBD1 (5 bases). This CDR3 comprises 13 residues. Per germline, CDR1 SGHKS and CDR2 YYEKEE (reference sequence). V shed 3 bases and J shed 6 bases, with 9 bases lying between them. CDR3 DNA: TGTGCCAGCAGCTGGGGCAGGGCCGGGGAGCTGTTTTTT. This translates into CASSWGRAGELFF.

The chain couples TRBV4-3 to TRBJ2-3, with 9 nucleotides matching TRBD1. The CDR3 loop spans 17 amino acids. V shed 0 bases, J shed 4 bases, and the junction held 8 bases outside the gene matches. From germline, CDR1 is LGHNA and CDR2 YSLEER. CDR3: CASSQDPPGQGSDTQYF. The CDR3 DNA is TGCGCCAGCAGCCAAGATCCCCCGGGACAGGGATCAGATACGCAGTATTTT.

This clonotype turned up a few times. V is TRBV12-3 or TRBV12-4 and J is TRBJ2-3, with D perhaps TRBD2 (5 bases). V lost 2 bases and J 5 bases, leaving 11 bases between the germline ends. The CDR3 has 14 amino acids. CDR3 nucleotides: TGTGCCAGCAGTTTAAGGCGGGCCAGAGATACGCAGTATTTT. It encodes CASSLRRARDTQYF.

This clonotype has ten or more counts. The chain couples TRBV29-1 to TRBJ2-7; the D gene could be TRBD1 or TRBD2 (7 bases each). Germline CDR1 and CDR2: SQVTM and ANQGSEA. This CDR3 has 13 amino acids. Trimming shortened V by 3 bases and J by 7 bases, and 16 bases separated the two germline ends. The CDR3 here is CSVDRQGEGEQYF. The CDR3 DNA follows: TGCAGCGTTGACCGGCAGGGGGAGGGTGAGCAGTACTTC.

This chain joins TRBV29-1 and TRBJ2-3, with 14 positions matching TRBD2. The CDR3 length is 20 residues. The germline gives CDR1 SQVTM, CDR2 ANQGSEA. V trimming: 4 bases; J trimming: 1 base; junction bases outside the gene matches: 16. CDR3 in amino acids: CSVGSPGLAGGLPRTDTQYF. CDR3 bases: TGCAGCGTTGGGTCCCCAGGACTAGCGGGGGGACTACCCCGCACAGATACGCAGTATTTT.

This clonotype was observed a few times. The rearrangement joins TRBV6-5 to TRBJ2-7, with 8 bases matching TRBD2. Germline assignment: CDR1 MNHEY and CDR2 SVGAGI. The junction had 8 bases not matched to a gene; V was cut back by 4 bases and J by 6 bases. The CDR3 extends over 14 amino acids. CDR3 protein: CASSSSGTRGEQYF. The CDR3, as DNA: TGTGCCAGCAGTTCCTCCGGGACTAGGGGCGAGCAGTACTTC.

This clonotype was seen only once. V gene TRBV5-1 combines with J gene TRBJ1-2; D call uncertain. Germline CDR1 SGHRS, CDR2 YFSETQ. V was shortened by 0 bases and J by 2 bases, with 8 bases between the two germline ends. The CDR3 is 14 amino acids. CDR3 residues: CASSLESVNYGYTF. The CDR3 coding sequence is TGCGCCAGCAGCTTGGAATCAGTCAACTATGGCTACACCTTC.

This clonotype has a count of ten or more. V and J are TRBV20-1 and TRBJ1-6; no firm D call. Trimming removed 0 bases at V and 10 bases at J, with 13 bases between. Germline CDR1 reads DFQATT; CDR2 reads SNEGSKA (reference sequence). The CDR3 loop spans 14 amino acids. CDR3 sequence: CSARDGRTFSPLHF. The CDR3 nucleotides read TGCAGTGCTAGAGATGGCAGGACGTTCTCACCCCTCCACTTT.

This clonotype occurred a few times. A junction end diverges from the germline sequence, so it may reflect a read error. The chain carries TRBV4-3 and TRBJ1-2, with TRBD1 matching over 9 bases. Germline assignment: CDR1 LGHNA and CDR2 YSLEER. The CDR3 is 14 amino acids. The CDR3 nucleotides read TGCGCCAGCAGCCTCACGAATGGACAGGGGACGGGACACTTC. The encoded protein is CASSLTNGQGTGHF.

This clonotype has a handful of counts. The chain combines TRBV21-1 with TRBJ2-7. TRBV21-1 has pseudogene status. The CDR3 sequence is 15 residues long. In DNA, the CDR3 is TGTGCCAGCAGCAAAGGTCGCGTGGGGAACTACGAGCAGTACGTC. Amino acids: CASSKGRVGNYEQYV.

The chain employs TRBV20-1 and TRBJ2-3; the match to TRBD1 covers 12 bases. Germline V CDR1 and CDR2: DFQATT, SNEGSKA (reference sequence). V dropped 1 base and J dropped 2; count of bases not matched to a gene: 4. This CDR3 contains 16 residues. In DNA form, the CDR3 reads TGCAGTGCTAGAGCAAGGGACAGGGGGCCCACAGATACGCAGTATTTT. Translation: CSARARDRGPTDTQYF.

This clonotype was detected many times. V usage is TRBV25-1 and J usage is TRBJ2-1; TRBD2 is a possible D gene (5 bases). The CDR3 covers 12 residues. The V end was cut by 1 base, the J end by 9 bases, with 7 bases between. The germline gives CDR1 MGHDK, CDR2 SYGVNS. CDR3 nucleotide sequence: TGTGCCAGCAGTGAATGGACTGCTGAGCAGTTCTTC. This encodes CASSEWTAEQFF.

This clonotype was counted between two and nine times. The chain joins TRBV5-5 to TRBJ2-1; possibly TRBD1 for D (6 bases). The germline CDR1 and CDR2 sequences are SGHKS and YYEKEE (reference sequence). There are 15 residues in the CDR3. The V gene lost 0 bases and the J gene lost 8 bases, with 15 bases spanning the gap. CDR3 sequence: CASSLGGQGFDEQFF. The CDR3 nucleotides read TGTGCCAGCAGCTTGGGGGGGCAAGGTTTCGATGAGCAGTTCTTC.

This clonotype was observed a handful of times. V and J are TRBV7-2 and TRBJ2-2; a weak D match, TRBD2 (6 bases). Germline CDR1 and CDR2: SGHTA and FQGNSA. V was cut by 5 bases and J by 7 bases, with 23 bases left in between. The CDR3 contains 17 residues. CDR3: CASSPNAGTGSGGELFF. Here the CDR3 DNA reads TGTGCCAGCAGCCCCAACGCGGGGACGGGCAGTGGCGGGGAGCTGTTTTTT.

This clonotype was found a few times. The chain carries TRBV20-1 and TRBJ2-5; TRBD2 matches 8 bases. The V and J ends lost 6 bases and 2 bases, in that order; junction bases with no gene match: 11. CDR1 is DFQATT and CDR2 is SNEGSKA in the germline V gene (reference sequence). The CDR3 is 15 residues long. For the CDR3, the DNA is TGCAGTGCCACTAAGCCGGGACTAGGGCAAGAGACCCAGTACTTC. Protein product: CSATKPGLGQETQYF.